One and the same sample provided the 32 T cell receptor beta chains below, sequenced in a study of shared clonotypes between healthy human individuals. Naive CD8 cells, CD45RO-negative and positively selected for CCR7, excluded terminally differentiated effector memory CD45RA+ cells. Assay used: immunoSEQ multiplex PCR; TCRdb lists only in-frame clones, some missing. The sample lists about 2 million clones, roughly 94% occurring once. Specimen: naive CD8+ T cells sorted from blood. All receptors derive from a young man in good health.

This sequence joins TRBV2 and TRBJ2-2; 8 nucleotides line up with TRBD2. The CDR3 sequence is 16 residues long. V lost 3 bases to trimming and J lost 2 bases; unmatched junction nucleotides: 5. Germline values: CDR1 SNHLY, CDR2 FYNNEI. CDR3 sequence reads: CASSDESGGNTGELFF. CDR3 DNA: TGTGCCAGCAGTGACGAGAGCGGGGGTAACACCGGGGAGCTGTTTTTT.

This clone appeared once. CDR3 amino acids: CASSSTGGAYEKLFF. For the CDR3, the DNA is TGTGCCAGCAGCTCGACAGGGGGCGCATATGAAAAACTGTTTTTT. This chain uses TRBV7-2 with TRBJ1-4; 10 nucleotides line up with TRBD1. Germline V gene lookup returns CDR1 SGHTA and CDR2 FQGNSA. CDR3 size: 15 residues. After removal of 4 bases from V and 6 bases from J, the junction contained 5 bases not matched to a gene.

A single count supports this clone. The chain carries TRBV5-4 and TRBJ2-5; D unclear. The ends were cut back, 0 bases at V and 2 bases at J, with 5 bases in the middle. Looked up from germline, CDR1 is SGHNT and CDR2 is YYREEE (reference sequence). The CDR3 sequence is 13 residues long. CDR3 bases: TGTGCCAGCAGCTTGGTGGCACAAGAGACCCAGTACTTC. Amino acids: CASSLVAQETQYF. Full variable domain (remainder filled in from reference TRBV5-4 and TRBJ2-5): ETGVTQSPTHLIKTRGQQVTLRCSSQSGHNTVSWYQQALGQGPQFIFQYYREEENGRGNFPPRFSGLQFPNYSSELNVNALELDDSALYLCASSLVAQETQYFGPGTRLLVL.

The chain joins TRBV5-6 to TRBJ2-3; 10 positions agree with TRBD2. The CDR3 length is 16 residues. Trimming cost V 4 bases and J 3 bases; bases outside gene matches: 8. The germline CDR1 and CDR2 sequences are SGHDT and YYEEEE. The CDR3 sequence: CASSHGLAGETDTQYF. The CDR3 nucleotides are TGTGCCAGCAGCCATGGTCTAGCGGGGGAGACAGATACGCAGTATTTT. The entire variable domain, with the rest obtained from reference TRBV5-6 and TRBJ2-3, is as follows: DAGVTQSPTHLIKTRGQQVTLRCSPKSGHDTVSWYQQALGQGPQFIFQYYEEEERQRGNFPDRFSGHQFPNYSSELNVNALLLGDSALYLCASSHGLAGETDTQYFGPGTRLTVL.

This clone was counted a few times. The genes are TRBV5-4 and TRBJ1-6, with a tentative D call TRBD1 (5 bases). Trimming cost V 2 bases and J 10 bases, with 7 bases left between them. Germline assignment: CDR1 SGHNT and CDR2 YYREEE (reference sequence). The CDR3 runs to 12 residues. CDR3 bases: TGTGCCAGCAGCTTATGGGGCTCACCCCTCCACTTT. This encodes CASSLWGSPLHF.

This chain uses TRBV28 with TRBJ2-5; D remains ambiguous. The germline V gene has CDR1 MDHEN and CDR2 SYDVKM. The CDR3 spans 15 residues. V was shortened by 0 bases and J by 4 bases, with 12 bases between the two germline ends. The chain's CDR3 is CASSLWSGEGETQYF. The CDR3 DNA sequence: TGTGCCAGCAGTTTATGGTCGGGTGAAGGAGAGACCCAGTACTTC.

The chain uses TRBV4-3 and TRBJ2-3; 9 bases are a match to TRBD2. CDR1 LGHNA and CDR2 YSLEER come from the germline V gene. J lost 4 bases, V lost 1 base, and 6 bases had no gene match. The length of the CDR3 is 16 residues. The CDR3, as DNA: TGCGCCAGCAGCCAAGCTAGCGGGGCGGGGTCAGATACGCAGTATTTT. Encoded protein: CASSQASGAGSDTQYF.

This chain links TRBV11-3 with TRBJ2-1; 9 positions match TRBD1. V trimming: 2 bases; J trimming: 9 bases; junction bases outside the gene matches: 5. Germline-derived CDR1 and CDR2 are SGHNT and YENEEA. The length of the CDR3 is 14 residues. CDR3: CASSLRTGDGEQFF. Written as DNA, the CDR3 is TGTGCCAGCAGCTTACGGACAGGGGACGGTGAGCAGTTCTTC.

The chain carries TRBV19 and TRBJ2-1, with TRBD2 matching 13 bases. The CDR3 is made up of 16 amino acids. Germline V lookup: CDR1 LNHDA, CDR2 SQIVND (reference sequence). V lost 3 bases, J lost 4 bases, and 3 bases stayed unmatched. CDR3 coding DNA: TGTGCCAGTAGTATGGGACTAGCGGGGATATACAATGAGCAGTTCTTC. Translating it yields CASSMGLAGIYNEQFF.

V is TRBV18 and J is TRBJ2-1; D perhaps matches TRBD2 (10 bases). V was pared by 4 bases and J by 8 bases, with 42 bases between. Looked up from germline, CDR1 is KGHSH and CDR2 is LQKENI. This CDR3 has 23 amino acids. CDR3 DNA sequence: TGTGCCAGCTCACTCTCCCACGACAGGGGGGCCCTGGCTAGCGGGGGTTTCTTGGATGAGCAGTTCTTC. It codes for CASSLSHDRGALASGGFLDEQFF.

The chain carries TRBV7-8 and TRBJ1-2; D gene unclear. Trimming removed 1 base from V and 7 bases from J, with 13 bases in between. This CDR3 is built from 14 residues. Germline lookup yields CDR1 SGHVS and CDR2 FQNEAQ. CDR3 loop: CASSLEVSASGYTF. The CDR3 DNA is TGTGCCAGCAGCTTAGAGGTGTCGGCGAGTGGCTACACCTTC.

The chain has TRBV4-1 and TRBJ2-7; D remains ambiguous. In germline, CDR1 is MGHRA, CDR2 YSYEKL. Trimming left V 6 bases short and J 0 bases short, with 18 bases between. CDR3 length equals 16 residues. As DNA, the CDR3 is TGCGCCAGCAGTCCCCAAAACGACCCAAGCTCCTACGAGCAGTACTTC. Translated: CASSPQNDPSSYEQYF.

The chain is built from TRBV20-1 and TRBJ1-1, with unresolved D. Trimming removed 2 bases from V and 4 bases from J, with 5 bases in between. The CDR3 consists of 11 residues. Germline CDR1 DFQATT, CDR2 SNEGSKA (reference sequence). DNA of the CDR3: TGCAGTGCTAGATTGGCCACTGAAGCTTTCTTT. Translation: CSARLATEAFF.

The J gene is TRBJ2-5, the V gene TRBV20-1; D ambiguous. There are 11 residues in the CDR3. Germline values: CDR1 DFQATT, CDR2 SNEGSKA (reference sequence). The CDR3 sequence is CTSTYQETQYF. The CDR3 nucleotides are TGCACATCGACGTACCAAGAGACCCAGTACTTC.

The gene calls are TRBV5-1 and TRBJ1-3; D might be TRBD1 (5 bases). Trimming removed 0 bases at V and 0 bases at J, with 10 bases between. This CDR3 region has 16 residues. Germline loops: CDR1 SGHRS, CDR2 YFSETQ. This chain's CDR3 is CASSLDQGTSGNTIYF. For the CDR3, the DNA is TGCGCCAGCAGCTTGGATCAGGGCACCTCTGGAAACACCATATATTTT.

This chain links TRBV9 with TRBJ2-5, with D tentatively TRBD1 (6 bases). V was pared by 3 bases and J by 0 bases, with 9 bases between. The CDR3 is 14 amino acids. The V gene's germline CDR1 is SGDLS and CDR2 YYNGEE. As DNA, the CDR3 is TGTGCCAGCAGCGGGGGGCCGTACCAAGAGACCCAGTACTTC. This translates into CASSGGPYQETQYF.

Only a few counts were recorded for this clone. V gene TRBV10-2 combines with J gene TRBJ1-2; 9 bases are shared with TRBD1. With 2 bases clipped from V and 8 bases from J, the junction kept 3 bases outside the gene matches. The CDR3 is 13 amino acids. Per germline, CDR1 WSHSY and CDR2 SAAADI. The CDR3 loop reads CASSEDRGYGYTF. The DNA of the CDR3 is TGCGCCAGCAGTGAGGACAGGGGGTACGGCTACACCTTC.

CDR3 sequence: CSVETKDANTGELFF. The CDR3 DNA follows: TGCAGCGTTGAGACGAAGGACGCGAACACCGGGGAGCTGTTTTTT. The V call is TRBV29-1, the J call TRBJ2-2; D gene ambiguous. V was shortened by 3 bases and J by 0 bases, with 11 bases between the two germline ends. The germline CDR1 and CDR2 sequences are SQVTM and ANQGSEA. The CDR3 spans 15 residues.

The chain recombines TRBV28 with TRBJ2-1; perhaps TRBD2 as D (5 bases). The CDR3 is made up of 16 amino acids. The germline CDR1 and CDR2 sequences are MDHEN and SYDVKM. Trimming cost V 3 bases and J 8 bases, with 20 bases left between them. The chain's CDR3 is CASSFPLGLPGDEQFF. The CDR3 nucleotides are TGTGCCAGCAGTTTCCCCCTAGGATTACCCGGGGATGAGCAGTTCTTC. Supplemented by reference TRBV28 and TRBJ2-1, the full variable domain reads DVKVTQSSRYLVKRTGEKVFLECVQDMDHENMFWYRQDPGLGLRLIYFSYDVKMKEKGDIPEGYSVSREKKERFSLILESASTNQTSMYLCASSFPLGLPGDEQFFGPGTRLTVL.

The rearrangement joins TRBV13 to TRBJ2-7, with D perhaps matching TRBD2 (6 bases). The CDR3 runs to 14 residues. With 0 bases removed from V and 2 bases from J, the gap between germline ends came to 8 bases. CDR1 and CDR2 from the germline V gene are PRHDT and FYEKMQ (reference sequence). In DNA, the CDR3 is TGTGCCAGCAGCTTAGGCGGGACTCCCTACGAGCAGTACTTC. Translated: CASSLGGTPYEQYF.

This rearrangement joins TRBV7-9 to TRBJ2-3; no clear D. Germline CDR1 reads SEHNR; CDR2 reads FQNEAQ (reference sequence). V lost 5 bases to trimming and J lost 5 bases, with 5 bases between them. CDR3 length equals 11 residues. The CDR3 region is CASSRKDTQYF. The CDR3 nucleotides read TGTGCCAGCAGCCGTAAAGATACGCAGTATTTT.

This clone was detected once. CDR3 DNA sequence: TGTGCCAGCAGCGCCAGACTAGCGGGAGGGCCTGACAATGAGCAGTTCTTC. Its protein is CASSARLAGGPDNEQFF. The gene calls are TRBV9 and TRBJ2-1; 14 bases are shared with TRBD2. CDR1 is SGDLS, CDR2 YYNGEE, per germline. The CDR3 extends over 17 amino acids. J lost 5 bases, V lost 3 bases, and 7 bases had no gene match.

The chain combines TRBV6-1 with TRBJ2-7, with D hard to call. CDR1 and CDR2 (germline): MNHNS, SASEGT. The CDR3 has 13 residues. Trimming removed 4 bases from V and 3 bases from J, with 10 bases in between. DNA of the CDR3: TGTGCCAGCAGTGTGGATCTCAGCTACGAGCAGTACTTC. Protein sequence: CASSVDLSYEQYF.

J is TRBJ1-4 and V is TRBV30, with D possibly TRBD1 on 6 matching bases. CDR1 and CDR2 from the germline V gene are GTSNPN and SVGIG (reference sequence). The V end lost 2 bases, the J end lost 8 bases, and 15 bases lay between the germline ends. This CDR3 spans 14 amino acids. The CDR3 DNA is TGTGCCTGGAGTCTTACAGGGATAGGGGAAAAACTGTTTTTT. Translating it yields CAWSLTGIGEKLFF.

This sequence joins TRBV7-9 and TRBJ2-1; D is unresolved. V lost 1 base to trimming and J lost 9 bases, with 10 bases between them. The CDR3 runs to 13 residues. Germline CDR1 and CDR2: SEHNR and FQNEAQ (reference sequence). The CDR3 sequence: CASSLVVSFEQFF. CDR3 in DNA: TGTGCCAGCAGCTTAGTCGTTTCATTTGAGCAGTTCTTC.

CDR3 nucleotides: TGTGCCAGTAACGAACTACCTTCCAATGAGCAGTTCTTC. It encodes CASNELPSNEQFF. J is TRBJ2-1 and V is TRBV2; D unclear. CDR3 size: 13 residues. The V end lost 9 bases, the J end lost 6 bases, and 15 bases lay between the germline ends. Germline CDR1 is SNHLY and CDR2 is FYNNEI. Combining the CDR3 with reference TRBV2 and TRBJ2-1 gives the whole variable domain EPEVTQTPSHQVTQMGQEVILRCVPISNHLYFYWYRQILGQKVEFLVSFYNNEISEKSEIFDDQFSVERPDGSNFTLKIRSTKLEDSAMYFCASNELPSNEQFFGPGTRLTVL.

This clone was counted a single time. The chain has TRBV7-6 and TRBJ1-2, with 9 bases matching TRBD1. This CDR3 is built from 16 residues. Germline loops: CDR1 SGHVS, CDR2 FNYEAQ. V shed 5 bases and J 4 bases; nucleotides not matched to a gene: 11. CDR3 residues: CASSARTGELAYGYTF. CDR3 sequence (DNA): TGTGCCAGCAGCGCCCGGACAGGGGAGCTAGCCTATGGCTACACCTTC.

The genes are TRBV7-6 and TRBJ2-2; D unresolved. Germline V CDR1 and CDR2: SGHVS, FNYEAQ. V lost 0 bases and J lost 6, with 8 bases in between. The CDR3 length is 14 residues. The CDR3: CASSLAGWSGELFF. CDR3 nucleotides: TGTGCCAGCAGCTTAGCGGGGTGGTCCGGGGAGCTGTTTTTT.

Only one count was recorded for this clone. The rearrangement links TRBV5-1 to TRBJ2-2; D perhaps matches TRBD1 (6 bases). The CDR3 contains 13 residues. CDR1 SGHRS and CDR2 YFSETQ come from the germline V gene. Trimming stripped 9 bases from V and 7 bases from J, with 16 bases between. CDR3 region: CATPTGSGGELFF. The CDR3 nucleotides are TGCGCCACCCCTACAGGGAGTGGCGGGGAGCTGTTTTTT.

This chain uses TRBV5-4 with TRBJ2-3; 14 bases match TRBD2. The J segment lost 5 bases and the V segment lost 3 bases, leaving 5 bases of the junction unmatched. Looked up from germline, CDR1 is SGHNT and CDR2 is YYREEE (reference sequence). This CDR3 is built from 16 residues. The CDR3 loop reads CASSWGLAGDGDTQYF. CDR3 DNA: TGTGCCAGCAGCTGGGGACTAGCGGGAGACGGAGATACGCAGTATTTT.

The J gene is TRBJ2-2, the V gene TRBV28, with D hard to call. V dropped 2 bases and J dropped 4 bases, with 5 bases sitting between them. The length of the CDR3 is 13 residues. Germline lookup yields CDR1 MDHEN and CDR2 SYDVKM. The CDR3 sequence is CASSLLATGELFF. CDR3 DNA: TGTGCCAGCAGTTTACTGGCCACCGGGGAGCTGTTTTTT.

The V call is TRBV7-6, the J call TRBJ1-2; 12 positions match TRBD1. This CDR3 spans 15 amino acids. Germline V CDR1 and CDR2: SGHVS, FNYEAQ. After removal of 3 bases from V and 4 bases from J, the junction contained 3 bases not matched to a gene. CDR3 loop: CASSLGQGAFYGYTF. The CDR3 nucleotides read TGTGCCAGCAGCTTGGGACAGGGGGCTTTCTATGGCTACACCTTC.